The source of this TCR beta chain is a study of cytomegalovirus exposure and HLA in healthy donors. V shed 7 bases and J 1 base; nucleotides not matched to a gene: 7. Looked up from germline, CDR1 is SQVTM and CDR2 is ANQGSEA. This CDR3 has 13 amino acids. PCR involved 60 Vbeta and 13 Jbeta primers. The method was immunoSEQ multiplex PCR; TCRdb's version includes in-frame clones alone and lacks a portion of them. The sample shows some 110,000 clones, less than 80% of them seen only once. Study conclusions and caveats: In a later analysis, TCR beta V- and J-gene trimming showed a link to a missense DCLRE1C variant. A further, later analysis showed that HLA-associated TCR beta chains (compared with equally common others) were more clonally expanded.

Worth noting for this clone: Its target is unknown.

The source is a woman aged 50 to 65 in good health and CMV-seropositive. The specimen was PBMCs. V usage is TRBV29-1 and J usage is TRBJ2-7; 7 nucleotides agree with TRBD1. Written as DNA, the CDR3 is TGCAGCGCAGGGACAGAAGATTCCTACGAGCAGTACTTC. Protein: CSAGTEDSYEQYF.